This T cell receptor beta chain was sequenced for a study of blood T cell repertoires in COVID-19. Sequenced by immunoSEQ multiplex PCR; TCRdb stores in-frame clones only, minus some. There are 250,000 to 350,000 clones in the sample; around 84% occur only once, and more than 1.1% lies in the top ten. With regard to this clone: The germline gene is not matched at one end of the junction; a read error may be the cause.

Patients in Seattle were enrolled during active infection, then followed longitudinally. CDR3 size: 15 residues. Germline CDR1 reads SSHAT; CDR2 reads FNYEAQ (reference sequence). The J gene is TRBJ1-4, the V gene TRBV7-7; D gene unclear. This TCR derives from a human donor with COVID-19, enrolled during active disease. The donor label of this sample is uncertain. Sequencing was done on a sample of peripheral blood. CDR3 sequence (DNA): TGTGCTAGCAGCCGCGGATTCGGGAGCGACGAAAAACTGTTTTTT. Translating it yields CASSRGFGSDEKLFF.